This T cell receptor beta chain was documented in a study of T cell changes during pregnancy in multiple sclerosis. The protocol was immunoSEQ multiplex PCR, while the TCRdb copy is restricted to in-frame clones and leaves out a portion. In the table there are 50,000 or so clones, 80% to 95% of which are singletons. This clone has a handful of counts. The CDR3 runs to 16 residues. V was trimmed by 0 bases and J by 0 bases, leaving 9 bases between them. Germline V gene data show CDR1 as SGHNT and CDR2 as YYREEE (reference sequence). The origin of this receptor is a female donor with multiple sclerosis, enrolled in a pregnancy study. This chain links TRBV5-4 with TRBJ2-2; a weak D match, TRBD2 (6 bases). The sequencing used CD4+ T cells from peripheral blood mononuclear cells, collected in the third trimester of pregnancy. CDR3 DNA: TGTGCCAGCAGCTTGGACCCGGGAGCGAACACCGGGGAGCTGTTTTTT. Its translation: CASSLDPGANTGELFF.